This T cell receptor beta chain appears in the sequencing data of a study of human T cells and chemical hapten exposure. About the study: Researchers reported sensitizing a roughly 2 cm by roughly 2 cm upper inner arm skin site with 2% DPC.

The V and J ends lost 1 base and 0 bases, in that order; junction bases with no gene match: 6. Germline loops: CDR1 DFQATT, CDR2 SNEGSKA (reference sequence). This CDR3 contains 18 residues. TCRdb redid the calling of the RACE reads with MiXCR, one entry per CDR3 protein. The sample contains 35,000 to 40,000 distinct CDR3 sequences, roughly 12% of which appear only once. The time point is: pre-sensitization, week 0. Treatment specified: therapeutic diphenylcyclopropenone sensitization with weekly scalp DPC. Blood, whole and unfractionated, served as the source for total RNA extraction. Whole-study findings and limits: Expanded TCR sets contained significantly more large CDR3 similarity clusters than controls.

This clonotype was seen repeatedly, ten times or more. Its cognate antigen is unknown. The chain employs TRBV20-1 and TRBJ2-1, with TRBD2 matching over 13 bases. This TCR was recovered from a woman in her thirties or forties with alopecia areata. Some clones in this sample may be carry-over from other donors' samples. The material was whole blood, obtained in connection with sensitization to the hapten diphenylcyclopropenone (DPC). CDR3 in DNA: TGCAGTGCTAGAGTGGGACTAGCGGGAACTAGCTCCTACAATGAGCAGTTCTTC. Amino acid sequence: CSARVGLAGTSSYNEQFF.